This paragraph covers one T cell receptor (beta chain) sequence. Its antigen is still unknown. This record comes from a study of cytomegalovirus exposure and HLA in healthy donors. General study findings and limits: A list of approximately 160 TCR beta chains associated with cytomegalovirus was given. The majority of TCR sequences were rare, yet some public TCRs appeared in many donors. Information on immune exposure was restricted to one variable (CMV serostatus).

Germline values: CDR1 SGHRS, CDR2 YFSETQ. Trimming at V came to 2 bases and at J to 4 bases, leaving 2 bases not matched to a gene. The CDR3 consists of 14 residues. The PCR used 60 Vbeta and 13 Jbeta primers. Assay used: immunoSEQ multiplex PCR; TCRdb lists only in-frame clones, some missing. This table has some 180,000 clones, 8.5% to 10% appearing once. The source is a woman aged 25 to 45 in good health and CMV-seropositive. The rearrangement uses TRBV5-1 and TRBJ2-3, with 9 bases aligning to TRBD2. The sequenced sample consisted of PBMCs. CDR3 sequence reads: CASSFLAGADTQYF. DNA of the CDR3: TGCGCCAGCAGCTTCTTAGCGGGGGCAGATACGCAGTATTTT.